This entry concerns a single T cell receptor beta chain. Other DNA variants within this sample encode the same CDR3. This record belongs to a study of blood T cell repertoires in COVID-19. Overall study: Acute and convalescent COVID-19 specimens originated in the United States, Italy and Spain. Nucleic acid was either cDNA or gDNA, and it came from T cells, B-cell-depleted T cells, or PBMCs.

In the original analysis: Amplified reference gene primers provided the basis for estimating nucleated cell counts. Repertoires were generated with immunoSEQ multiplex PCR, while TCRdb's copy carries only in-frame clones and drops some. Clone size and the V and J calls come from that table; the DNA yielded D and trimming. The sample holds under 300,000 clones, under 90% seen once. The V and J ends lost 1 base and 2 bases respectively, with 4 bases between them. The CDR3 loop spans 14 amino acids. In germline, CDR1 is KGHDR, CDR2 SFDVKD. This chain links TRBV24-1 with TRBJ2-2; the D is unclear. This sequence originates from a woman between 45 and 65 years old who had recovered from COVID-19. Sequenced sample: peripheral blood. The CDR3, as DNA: TGTGCCACCAGTGATTTTCTTAACACCGGGGAGCTGTTTTTT. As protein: CATSDFLNTGELFF.